A selection of T cell receptor beta chains follows, all from one sample in a study of OX40 agonist ivuxolimab in advanced cancers. Only in-frame clones appear in the TCRdb table, and some are missing; sequencing was by immunoSEQ multiplex PCR. The sample holds over 15,000 clones, around two thirds seen once. The sample consisted of CD4+ or CD8+ T cells sorted from blood, taken in a trial of the OX40 agonist ivuxolimab. These TCRs come from an adult with an advanced solid tumor such as melanoma, head and neck, liver or kidney cancer. The conserved cysteine and the conserved F or W are not part of the CDR3 here. Not all rows give a size; the values are once, few, many and, for expanded clones, a class.

V gene: TRBV6-1
clone size: .
CDR3 protein: ASSEVGDGTEFYEQY

V gene: TRBV15
clone size: once
CDR3 protein: ATSRDRGGGRSYEQY

V gene: TRBV7-2
clone size: .
CDR3 protein: ASSLTWGLAGGNEQF

V gene: TRBV9
clone size: .
CDR3 protein: ASSVEGNAYEQY

V gene: TRBV28
clone size: .
CDR3 protein: ASRSYREDTEAF

V gene: TRBV4-1
clone size: few
CDR3 protein: ASSQEYRLGAADTQY

V gene: TRBV6-1
clone size: .
CDR3 protein: ASSEQGTRYSNQPQH

V gene: TRBV9
clone size: .
CDR3 protein: ASSPGYEQY

V gene: TRBV28
clone size: .
CDR3 protein: ASSSGAGHNEQY

V gene: TRBV28
clone size: few
CDR3 protein: ASSEAGSGEQY

V gene: TRBV27
clone size: .
CDR3 protein: ASSLKDSTDTQY

V gene: TRBV15
clone size: few
CDR3 protein: ATSRAGSGAGGLF

V gene: TRBV7-6
clone size: .
CDR3 protein: ASSSDPDNSYEQY

V gene: TRBV6-1
clone size: .
CDR3 protein: ASSSGQNTEAF

V gene: TRBV10-3
clone size: .
CDR3 protein: AATPGGYSYNEQF

V gene: TRBV7-9
clone size: .
CDR3 protein: ASSLGTSGSGYYEQY

V gene: TRBV6-5
clone size: .
CDR3 protein: ASSPGQNYGYT

V gene: TRBV10-3
clone size: .
CDR3 protein: AINPASGTDTQY

V gene: TRBV28
clone size: once
CDR3 protein: ASSLGQGALGTDTQY

V gene: TRBV5-1
clone size: .
CDR3 protein: ASSLASEQY

V gene: TRBV28
clone size: few
CDR3 protein: ASSPAGEQF

V gene: TRBV14
clone size: .
CDR3 protein: ASSQQFRPWEQY

V gene: TRBV13
clone size: .
CDR3 protein: ASSLARETQY

V gene: TRBV11-2
clone size: .
CDR3 protein: ASSLESLADIYEQY

V gene: TRBV10-1
clone size: few
CDR3 protein: ASSETQGYEQY

V gene: TRBV19
clone size: .
CDR3 protein: ASSMSRTAYEQY

V gene: TRBV5-1
clone size: few
CDR3 protein: ASSSSGSYNEQF

V gene: TRBV28
clone size: few
CDR3 protein: ASRTSGYEQY

V gene: TRBV10-3
clone size: few
CDR3 protein: AISEGADGRAPNEQF

V gene: TRBV15
clone size: .
CDR3 protein: ATSRENLAGVDTQY

V gene: TRBV5-5
clone size: few
CDR3 protein: ASSFSLPYEQY

V gene: TRBV30
clone size: .
CDR3 protein: AWSGTYEQY

V gene: TRBV10-3
clone size: .
CDR3 protein: AISESQGADEQY

V gene: TRBV27
clone size: few
CDR3 protein: ASSFGTGAYEQY

V gene: TRBV9
clone size: .
CDR3 protein: ASSELPLTSGRLNEQF

V gene: TRBV27
clone size: .
CDR3 protein: ASSLSPGEANEKLF

V gene: TRBV7-9
clone size: .
CDR3 protein: ASSLGGTDTQY

V gene: TRBV7-9
clone size: .
CDR3 protein: ASSQEVAGAYEQY

V gene: TRBV2
clone size: .
CDR3 protein: ASSGPGQNTGELF

V gene: TRBV2
clone size: .
CDR3 protein: ASSDLSFSYEQY

V gene: TRBV6-5
clone size: .
CDR3 protein: ASSPWGGGNYGYT

V gene: TRBV4-1
clone size: medium-sized
CDR3 protein: ASSQDHAWTGTYEQY

V gene: TRBV4-1
clone size: .
CDR3 protein: ASSHDGTEAF

V gene: TRBV7-9
clone size: .
CDR3 protein: ASSAQTDEQY

V gene: TRBV2
clone size: .
CDR3 protein: ASSEIAGGKYEQY

V gene: TRBV6-5
clone size: .
CDR3 protein: ASNTPGGLDGYT

V gene: TRBV5-5
clone size: .
CDR3 protein: ASSLWGEGNQPQH

V gene: TRBV10-1
clone size: few
CDR3 protein: ASSEWRQTDTQY

V gene: TRBV9
clone size: few
CDR3 protein: ASSVEDSSYEQY

V gene: TRBV6-5
clone size: .
CDR3 protein: ASSYGGWNSPLH

V gene: TRBV5-8
clone size: few
CDR3 protein: ANETSGAYEQY

V gene: TRBV4-3
clone size: .
CDR3 protein: ASSQTDRAVSTEAF

V gene: TRBV11-2
clone size: .
CDR3 protein: ASSLFRTDTEAF